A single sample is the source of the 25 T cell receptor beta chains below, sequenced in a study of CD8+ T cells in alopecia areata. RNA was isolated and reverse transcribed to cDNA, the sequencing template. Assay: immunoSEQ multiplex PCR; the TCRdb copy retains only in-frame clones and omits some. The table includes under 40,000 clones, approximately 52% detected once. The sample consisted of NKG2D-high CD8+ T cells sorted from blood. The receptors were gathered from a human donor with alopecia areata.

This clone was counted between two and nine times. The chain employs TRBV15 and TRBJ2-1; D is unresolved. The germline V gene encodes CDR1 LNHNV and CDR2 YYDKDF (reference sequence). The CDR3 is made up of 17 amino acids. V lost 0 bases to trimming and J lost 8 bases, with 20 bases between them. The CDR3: CATSRDGLVGRGDEQFF. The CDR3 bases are TGTGCCACCAGCAGAGATGGGCTAGTTGGACGTGGCGATGAGCAGTTCTTC.

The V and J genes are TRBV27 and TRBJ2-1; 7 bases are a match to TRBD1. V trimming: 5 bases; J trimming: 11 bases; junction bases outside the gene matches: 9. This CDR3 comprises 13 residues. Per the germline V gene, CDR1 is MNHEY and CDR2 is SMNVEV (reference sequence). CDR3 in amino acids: CASSETGNDKQFF. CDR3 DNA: TGTGCCAGCAGTGAGACAGGGAACGATAAGCAGTTCTTC.

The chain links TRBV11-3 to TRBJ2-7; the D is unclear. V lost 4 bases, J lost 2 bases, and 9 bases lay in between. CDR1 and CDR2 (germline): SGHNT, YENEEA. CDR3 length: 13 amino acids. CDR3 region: CASSSSTTYEQYF. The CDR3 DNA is TGTGCCAGCAGCTCCTCGACGACCTACGAGCAGTACTTC.

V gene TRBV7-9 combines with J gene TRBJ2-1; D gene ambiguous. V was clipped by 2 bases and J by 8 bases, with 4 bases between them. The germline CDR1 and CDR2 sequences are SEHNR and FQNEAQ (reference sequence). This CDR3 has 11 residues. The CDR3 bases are TGTGCCAGCAGCTTAAATGATGAGCAGTTCTTC. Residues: CASSLNDEQFF.

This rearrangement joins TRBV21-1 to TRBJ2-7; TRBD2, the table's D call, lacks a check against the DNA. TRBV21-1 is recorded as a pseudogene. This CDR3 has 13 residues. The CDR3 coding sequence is TGTGCCAGCAGCGCTAAGCGGGCGAGCGGATACGTCTTC. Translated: CASSAKRASGYVF.

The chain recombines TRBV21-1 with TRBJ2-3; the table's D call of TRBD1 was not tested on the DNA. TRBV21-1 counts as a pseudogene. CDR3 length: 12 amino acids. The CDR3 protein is CASTPGADTQYF. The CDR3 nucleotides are TGTGCCAGCACCCCAGGTGCAGATACGCAGTATTTT.

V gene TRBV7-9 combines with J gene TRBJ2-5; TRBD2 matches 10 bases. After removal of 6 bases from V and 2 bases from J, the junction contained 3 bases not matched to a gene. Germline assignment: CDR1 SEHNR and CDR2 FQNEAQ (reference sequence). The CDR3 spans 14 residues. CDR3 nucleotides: TGTGCCAGCAGGCCTAGCGGGGGTCAAGAGACCCAGTACTTC. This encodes CASRPSGGQETQYF.

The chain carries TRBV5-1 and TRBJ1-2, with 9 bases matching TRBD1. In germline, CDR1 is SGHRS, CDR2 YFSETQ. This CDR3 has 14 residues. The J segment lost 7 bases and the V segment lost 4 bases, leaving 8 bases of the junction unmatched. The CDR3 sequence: CASSGWDRDGGYTF. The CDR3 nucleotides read TGCGCCAGCAGCGGCTGGGACAGGGATGGTGGCTACACCTTC.

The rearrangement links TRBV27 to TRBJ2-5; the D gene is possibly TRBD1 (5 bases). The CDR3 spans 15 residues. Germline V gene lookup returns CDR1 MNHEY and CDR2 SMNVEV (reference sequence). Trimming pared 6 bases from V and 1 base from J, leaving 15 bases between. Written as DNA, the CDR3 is TGTGCCAGCAGCCCCAGGCTAAGGGGCCAAGAGACCCAGTACTTC. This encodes CASSPRLRGQETQYF.

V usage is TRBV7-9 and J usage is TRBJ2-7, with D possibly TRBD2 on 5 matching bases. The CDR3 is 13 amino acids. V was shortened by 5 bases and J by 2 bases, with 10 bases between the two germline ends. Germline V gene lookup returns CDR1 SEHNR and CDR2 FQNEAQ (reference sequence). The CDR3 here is CASSPDFAYEQYF. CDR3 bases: TGTGCCAGCAGCCCGGACTTCGCCTACGAGCAGTACTTC. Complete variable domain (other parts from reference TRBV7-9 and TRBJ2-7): DTGVSQNPRHKITKRGQNVTFRCDPISEHNRLYWYRQTLGQGPEFLTYFQNEAQLEKSRLLSDRFSAERPKGSFSTLEIQRTEQGDSAMYLCASSPDFAYEQYFGPGTRLTVT.

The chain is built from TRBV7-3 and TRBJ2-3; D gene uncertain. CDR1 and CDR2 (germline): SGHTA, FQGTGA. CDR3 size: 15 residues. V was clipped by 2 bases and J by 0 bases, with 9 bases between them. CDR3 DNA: TGTGCCAGCAGCTTAGGGTCCTTTAGCACAGATACGCAGTATTTT. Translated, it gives CASSLGSFSTDTQYF.

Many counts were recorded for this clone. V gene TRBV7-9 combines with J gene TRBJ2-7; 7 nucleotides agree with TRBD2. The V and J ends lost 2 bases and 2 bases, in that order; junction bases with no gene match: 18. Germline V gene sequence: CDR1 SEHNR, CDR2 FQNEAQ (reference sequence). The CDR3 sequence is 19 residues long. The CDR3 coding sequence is TGTGCCAGCAGCTTATACTCAAGATGGGGGGGAGTTGACGCCTACGAGCAGTACTTC. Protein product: CASSLYSRWGGVDAYEQYF. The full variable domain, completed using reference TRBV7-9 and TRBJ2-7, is DTGVSQNPRHKITKRGQNVTFRCDPISEHNRLYWYRQTLGQGPEFLTYFQNEAQLEKSRLLSDRFSAERPKGSFSTLEIQRTEQGDSAMYLCASSLYSRWGGVDAYEQYFGPGTRLTVT.

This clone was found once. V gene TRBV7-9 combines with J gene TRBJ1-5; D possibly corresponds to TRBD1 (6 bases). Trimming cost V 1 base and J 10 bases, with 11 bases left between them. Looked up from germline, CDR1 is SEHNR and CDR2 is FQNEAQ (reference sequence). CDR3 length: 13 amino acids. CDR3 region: CASSLGTGHPQHF. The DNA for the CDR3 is TGTGCCAGCAGCTTAGGAACAGGGCACCCCCAGCATTTT.

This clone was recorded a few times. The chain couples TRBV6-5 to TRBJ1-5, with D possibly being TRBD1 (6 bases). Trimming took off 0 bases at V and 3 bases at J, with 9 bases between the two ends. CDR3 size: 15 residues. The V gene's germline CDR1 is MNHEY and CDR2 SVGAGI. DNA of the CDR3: TGTGCCAGCAGTTACTCACAGGGATCCAATCAGCCCCAGCATTTT. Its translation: CASSYSQGSNQPQHF.

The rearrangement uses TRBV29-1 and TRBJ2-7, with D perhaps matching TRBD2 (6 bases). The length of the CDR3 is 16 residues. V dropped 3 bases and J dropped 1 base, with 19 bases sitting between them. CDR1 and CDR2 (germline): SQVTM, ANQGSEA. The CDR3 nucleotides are TGCAGCGTTGAGACACCCGGGACTCCGTTTTCCTACGAGCAGTACTTC. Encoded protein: CSVETPGTPFSYEQYF.

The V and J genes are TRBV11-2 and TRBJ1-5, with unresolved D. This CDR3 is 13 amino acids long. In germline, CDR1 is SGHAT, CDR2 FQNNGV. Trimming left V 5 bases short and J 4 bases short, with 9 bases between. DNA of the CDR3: TGTGCCAGCAGCCCATCGGTTAATCAGCCCCAGCATTTT. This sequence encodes CASSPSVNQPQHF.

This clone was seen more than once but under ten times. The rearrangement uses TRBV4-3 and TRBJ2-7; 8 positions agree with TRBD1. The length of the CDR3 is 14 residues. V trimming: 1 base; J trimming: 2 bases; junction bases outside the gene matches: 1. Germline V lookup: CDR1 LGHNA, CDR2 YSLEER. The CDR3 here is CASSQGDRTYEQYF. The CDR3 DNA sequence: TGCGCCAGCAGCCAAGGGGACAGGACCTACGAGCAGTACTTC.

The chain's CDR3 is CASSDRSTNYGYTF. In DNA form, the CDR3 reads TGTGCCAGCAGTGACCGATCGACTAACTATGGCTACACCTTC. The V gene is TRBV2, the J gene TRBJ1-2; D gene ambiguous. The CDR3 length is 14 residues. The germline V gene encodes CDR1 SNHLY and CDR2 FYNNEI. Trimming removed 3 bases from V and 0 bases from J, with 8 bases in between.

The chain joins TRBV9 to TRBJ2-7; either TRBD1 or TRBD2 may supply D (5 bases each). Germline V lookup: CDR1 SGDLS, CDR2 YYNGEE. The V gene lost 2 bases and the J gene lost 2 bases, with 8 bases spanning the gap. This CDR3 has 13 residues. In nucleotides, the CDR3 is TGTGCCAGCAGCGTCGGGACGGCCTACGAGCAGTACTTC. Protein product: CASSVGTAYEQYF.

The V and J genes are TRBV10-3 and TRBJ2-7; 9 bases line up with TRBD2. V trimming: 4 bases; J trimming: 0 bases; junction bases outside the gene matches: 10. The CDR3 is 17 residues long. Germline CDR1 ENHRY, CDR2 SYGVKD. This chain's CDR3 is CAISGSSGGTSSYEQYF. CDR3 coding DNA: TGTGCCATCAGTGGGTCCAGCGGGGGGACGAGCTCCTACGAGCAGTACTTC.

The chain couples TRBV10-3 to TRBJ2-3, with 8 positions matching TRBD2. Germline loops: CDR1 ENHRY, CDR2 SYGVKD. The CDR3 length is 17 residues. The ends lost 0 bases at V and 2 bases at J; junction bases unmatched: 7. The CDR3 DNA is TGTGCCATCAGTGAGTCGATTAGCGGGACCTTCACAGATACGCAGTATTTT. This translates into CAISESISGTFTDTQYF.

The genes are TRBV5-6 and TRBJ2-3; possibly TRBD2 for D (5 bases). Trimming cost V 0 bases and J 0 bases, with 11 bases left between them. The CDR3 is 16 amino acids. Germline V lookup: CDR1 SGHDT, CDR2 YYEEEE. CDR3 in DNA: TGTGCCAGCAGCTTGGCAGCGGCGACTAGCACAGATACGCAGTATTTT. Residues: CASSLAAATSTDTQYF.

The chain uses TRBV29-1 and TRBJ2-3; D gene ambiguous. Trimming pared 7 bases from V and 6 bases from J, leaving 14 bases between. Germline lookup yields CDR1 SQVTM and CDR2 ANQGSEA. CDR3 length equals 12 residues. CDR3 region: CSALRRSDTQYF. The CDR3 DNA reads TGCAGCGCCCTACGGCGATCTGATACGCAGTATTTT.

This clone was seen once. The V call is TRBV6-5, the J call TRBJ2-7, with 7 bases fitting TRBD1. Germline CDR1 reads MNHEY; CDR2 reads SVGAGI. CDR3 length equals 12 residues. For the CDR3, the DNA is TGTGGGACGACAGGGCCATCCTACGAGCAGTACTTC. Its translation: CGTTGPSYEQYF.

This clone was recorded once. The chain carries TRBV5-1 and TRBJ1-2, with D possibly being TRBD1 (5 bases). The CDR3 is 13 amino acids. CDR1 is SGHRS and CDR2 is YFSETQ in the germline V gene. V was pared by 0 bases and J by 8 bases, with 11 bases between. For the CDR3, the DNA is TGCGCCAGCAGCTTGGACAGGATGAGAGGCTACACCTTC. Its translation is CASSLDRMRGYTF. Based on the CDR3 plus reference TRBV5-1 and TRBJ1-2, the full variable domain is KAGVTQTPRYLIKTRGQQVTLSCSPISGHRSVSWYQQTPGQGLQFLFEYFSETQRNKGNFPGRFSGRQFSNSRSEMNVSTLELGDSALYLCASSLDRMRGYTFGSGTRLTVV.